This is a list of T cell receptor beta chains from one sample in a study of cytomegalovirus exposure and HLA in healthy donors. Data came from immunoSEQ multiplex PCR; TCRdb stores just in-frame clones and leaves some out. The ten top clones account for approximately 4.2%, within a sample of around 84,000 clones. The source material was PBMCs. The receptor set was obtained from a man aged 30 to 39 in good health and CMV-seronegative. CDR3s include the opening cysteine and the closing phenylalanine or tryptophan. D genes are given only for firm matches.

TRBV7-9	TRBJ2-1	.	TGTGCCAGCAGCTCCCGCGCCCGGGAGAAGTTCTTC	CASSSRAREKFF
TRBV2	TRBJ1-5	TRBD1	TGTGCCAGCAGTGTAGGGTCAGGGGGTCAGCCCCAGCATTTT	CASSVGSGGQPQHF
TRBV7-2	TRBJ2-7	TRBD1	TGTGCCAGCAGCCTGGGACAGCCCTACGAGCAGTACTTC	CASSLGQPYEQYF
TRBV5-1	TRBJ1-3	.	TGCGCCAGCAGCTTTTCAACTGGAAACACCATATATTTT	CASSFSTGNTIYF
TRBV7-3	TRBJ1-1	TRBD1	TGTGCCAGCAGCTTGGACAGGGCGAGAGAGGCTTTCTTT	CASSLDRAREAFF
TRBV29-1	TRBJ1-2	.	TGCAGCGTCTACAGGGAAGGCTACACCTTC	CSVYREGYTF
TRBV19	TRBJ2-2	TRBD2	TGTGCCAGTAGTCCCCCTCCGGGAGGATTCGGGGAGCTGTTTTTT	CASSPPPGGFGELFF
TRBV9	TRBJ1-1	.	TGTGCCAGCAGCCCTTCAGGACAGAGCATGAACACTGAAGCTTTCTTT	CASSPSGQSMNTEAFF
TRBV9	TRBJ2-1	.	TGTGCCAGCAGCCCCCAATCCTACAATGAGCAGTTCTTC	CASSPQSYNEQFF
TRBV7-9	TRBJ2-7	.	TGTGCCAGCAGCCAGGGGTCCTACGAGCAGTACTTC	CASSQGSYEQYF
TRBV25-1	TRBJ1-5	.	TGTGCCAGCAGTGATCTTTATAGCAATCAGCCCCAGCATTTT	CASSDLYSNQPQHF
TRBV7-3	TRBJ1-1	.	TGTGCCAGCAGCTCGGTCCCCTGGGCGACTGAAGCTTTCTTT	CASSSVPWATEAFF
TRBV5-5	TRBJ2-7	.	TGTGCCAGCAGCTTGGCTGTCAGTTCCTACGAGCAGTACTTC	CASSLAVSSYEQYF
TRBV27	TRBJ1-1	TRBD1	TGTGCCAGCATGGACAGGGCATACACTGAAGCTTTCTTT	CASMDRAYTEAFF
TRBV4-1	TRBJ1-3	.	TGCGCCAGCAGCCAAGGACAGTGGCTTGGCTCTGGAAACACCATATATTTT	CASSQGQWLGSGNTIYF